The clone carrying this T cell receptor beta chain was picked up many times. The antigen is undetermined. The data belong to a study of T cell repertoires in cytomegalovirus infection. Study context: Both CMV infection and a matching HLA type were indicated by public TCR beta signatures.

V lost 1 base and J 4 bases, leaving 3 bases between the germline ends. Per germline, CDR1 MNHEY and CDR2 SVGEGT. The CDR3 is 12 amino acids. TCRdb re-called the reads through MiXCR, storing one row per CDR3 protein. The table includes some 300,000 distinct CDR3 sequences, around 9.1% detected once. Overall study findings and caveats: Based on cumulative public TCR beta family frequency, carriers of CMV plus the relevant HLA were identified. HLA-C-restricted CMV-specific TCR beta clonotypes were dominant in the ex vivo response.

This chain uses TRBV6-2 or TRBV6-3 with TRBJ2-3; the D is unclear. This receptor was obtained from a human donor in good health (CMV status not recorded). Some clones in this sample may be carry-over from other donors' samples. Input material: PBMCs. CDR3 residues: CASSYWADTQYF. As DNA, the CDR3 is TGTGCCAGCAGTTACTGGGCAGATACGCAGTATTTT.